These T cell receptor beta chains were read from a single sample in a study of PD-1 blockade in classical Hodgkin lymphoma. Method: immunoSEQ multiplex PCR; TCRdb's copy keeps in-frame clones and lacks some. This sample yields tens of thousands of clones, of which over 90% are seen a single time; over 0.35% belongs to the top ten. Sequenced material: CD4+ T cells from blood. These receptor sequences come from a human donor with classical Hodgkin lymphoma. The CDR3 runs from the conserved cysteine through the conserved F or W. D genes are given only for firm matches. Expanded clones get a size class; other rows say once, few or many, or leave the size out.

clone_size: -
d_call: TRBD1
v_call: TRBV6-5
j_call: TRBJ1-1
cdr3_aa: CASSPGGKNTEAFF
cdr3_nt: TGTGCCAGCAGTCCAGGGGGAAAGAACACTGAAGCTTTCTTT

clone_size: -
d_call: -
v_call: TRBV5-4
j_call: TRBJ1-2
cdr3_aa: CASSSSAGPPLYGYTF
cdr3_nt: TGTGCCAGCAGCTCCAGTGCGGGCCCACCTCTCTATGGCTACACCTTC

clone_size: -
d_call: -
v_call: TRBV6-6
j_call: TRBJ1-2
cdr3_aa: CASSKPGHRNGYTF
cdr3_nt: TGTGCCAGCAGTAAGCCGGGACACAGGAATGGCTACACCTTC

clone_size: -
d_call: -
v_call: TRBV30
j_call: TRBJ1-1
cdr3_aa: CAWNREDIKMGAFF
cdr3_nt: TGTGCCTGGAATCGGGAGGACATCAAAATGGGAGCTTTCTTT

clone_size: once
d_call: -
v_call: TRBV5-6
j_call: TRBJ2-7
cdr3_aa: CASSLAPRVTSYEQYF
cdr3_nt: TGTGCCAGCAGCTTGGCCCCCCGGGTGACATCCTACGAGCAGTACTTC

clone_size: -
d_call: -
v_call: TRBV5-1
j_call: TRBJ2-5
cdr3_aa: CASSLAETQYF
cdr3_nt: TGCGCCAGCAGCTTGGCCGAGACCCAGTACTTC

clone_size: -
d_call: TRBD1
v_call: TRBV19
j_call: TRBJ1-5
cdr3_aa: CASSQDRSQRKPQHF
cdr3_nt: TGTGCCAGTAGTCAGGACAGGTCCCAAAGGAAGCCCCAGCATTTT

clone_size: -
d_call: TRBD1
v_call: TRBV6-6
j_call: TRBJ1-2
cdr3_aa: CASSDRVWGYTF
cdr3_nt: TGTGCCAGCAGTGACAGGGTCTGGGGCTACACCTTC

clone_size: -
d_call: -
v_call: TRBV25-1
j_call: TRBJ1-1
cdr3_aa: CASSNNGGAEAFF
cdr3_nt: TGTGCCAGCAGCAATAACGGCGGGGCGGAAGCTTTCTTT

clone_size: -
d_call: TRBD1
v_call: TRBV7-8
j_call: TRBJ2-2
cdr3_aa: CASSSKRQGNTGELFF
cdr3_nt: TGTGCCAGCAGCTCGAAAAGACAGGGAAACACCGGGGAGCTGTTTTTT

clone_size: -
d_call: -
v_call: TRBV11-2
j_call: TRBJ1-2
cdr3_aa: CASSWAGRRTYGYTF
cdr3_nt: TGTGCCAGCAGCTGGGCGGGACGGAGGACCTATGGCTACACCTTC

clone_size: -
d_call: -
v_call: TRBV30
j_call: TRBJ1-1
cdr3_aa: CAFTSGGGTEAFF
cdr3_nt: TGTGCCTTTACCTCGGGGGGGGGAACTGAAGCTTTCTTT

clone_size: -
d_call: TRBD2
v_call: TRBV18
j_call: TRBJ2-2
cdr3_aa: CASSPRVLAGGPATGELFF
cdr3_nt: TGTGCCAGCTCACCACGGGTTCTAGCGGGGGGGCCCGCCACCGGGGAGCTGTTTTTT

clone_size: -
d_call: -
v_call: TRBV5-1
j_call: TRBJ2-7
cdr3_aa: CASSPETGAYEQYF
cdr3_nt: TGCGCCAGCAGCCCAGAGACAGGAGCCTACGAGCAGTACTTC

clone_size: -
d_call: -
v_call: TRBV6-1
j_call: TRBJ1-2
cdr3_aa: CASAGPHPEGYTF
cdr3_nt: TGTGCCAGCGCGGGGCCCCACCCGGAAGGCTACACCTTC

clone_size: few
d_call: -
v_call: TRBV30
j_call: TRBJ1-2
cdr3_aa: CAWSGRGTTATFGYTF
cdr3_nt: TGTGCCTGGAGTGGACGTGGGACTACGGCGACGTTTGGCTACACCTTC

clone_size: -
d_call: TRBD1
v_call: TRBV18
j_call: TRBJ2-3
cdr3_aa: CASVSGQGASDTQYF
cdr3_nt: TGTGCCAGCGTCTCGGGACAGGGGGCGTCAGATACGCAGTATTTT

clone_size: once
d_call: -
v_call: TRBV4-3
j_call: TRBJ2-5
cdr3_aa: CASSQVSRGSETQYF
cdr3_nt: TGCGCCAGCAGCCAAGTAAGCCGGGGGAGCGAGACCCAGTACTTC

clone_size: -
d_call: TRBD2
v_call: TRBV25-1
j_call: TRBJ2-7
cdr3_aa: CASSGSGGRTYEQYF
cdr3_nt: TGTGCCAGCAGTGGAAGCGGGGGGCGAACCTACGAGCAGTACTTC

clone_size: -
d_call: TRBD1
v_call: TRBV5-1
j_call: TRBJ2-7
cdr3_aa: CASSLDRGELQQYF
cdr3_nt: TGCGCCAGCAGCTTGGACAGGGGCGAACTTCAGCAGTACTTC

clone_size: -
d_call: -
v_call: TRBV20-1
j_call: TRBJ2-5
cdr3_aa: CSARGGETQYF
cdr3_nt: TGCAGTGCTAGAGGAGGAGAGACCCAGTACTTC

clone_size: -
d_call: -
v_call: TRBV4-2
j_call: TRBJ1-2
cdr3_aa: CASSQALGRSYGYTF
cdr3_nt: TGTGCCAGCAGCCAAGCCTTAGGAAGAAGCTATGGCTACACCTTC

clone_size: -
d_call: TRBD2
v_call: TRBV11-2
j_call: TRBJ2-3
cdr3_aa: CASSPSGTRFTDTQYF
cdr3_nt: TGTGCCAGCAGCCCCTCCGGGACTAGATTCACAGATACGCAGTATTTT

clone_size: -
d_call: -
v_call: TRBV10-3
j_call: TRBJ2-1
cdr3_aa: CAIGDGYNEQFF
cdr3_nt: TGTGCCATCGGGGACGGCTACAATGAGCAGTTCTTC

clone_size: -
d_call: -
v_call: TRBV6-1
j_call: TRBJ2-1
cdr3_aa: CASSEFGPSNEQFF
cdr3_nt: TGTGCCAGCAGTGAATTTGGGCCTTCCAATGAGCAGTTCTTC

clone_size: -
d_call: -
v_call: TRBV19
j_call: TRBJ2-7
cdr3_aa: CASKGRSYEQYF
cdr3_nt: TGTGCCAGTAAGGGGCGATCCTACGAGCAGTACTTC

clone_size: -
d_call: -
v_call: TRBV27
j_call: TRBJ1-3
cdr3_aa: CASSRFQGGGNTIYF
cdr3_nt: TGTGCCAGCAGCAGGTTTCAGGGAGGGGGAAACACCATATATTTT

clone_size: -
d_call: -
v_call: TRBV10-3
j_call: TRBJ1-6
cdr3_aa: CAISRVGSPLHF
cdr3_nt: TGTGCCATCAGTAGGGTGGGGTCACCCCTCCACTTT

clone_size: once
d_call: -
v_call: TRBV4-1
j_call: TRBJ2-1
cdr3_aa: CASSQPGSSYNEQFF
cdr3_nt: TGCGCCAGCAGCCAGCCGGGAAGCTCCTACAATGAGCAGTTCTTC

clone_size: -
d_call: TRBD2
v_call: TRBV28
j_call: TRBJ2-1
cdr3_aa: CASIASGRRNEQFF
cdr3_nt: TGTGCCAGCATAGCTAGCGGGAGACGCAATGAGCAGTTCTTC

clone_size: -
d_call: -
v_call: TRBV28
j_call: TRBJ1-2
cdr3_aa: CASRRKGRFYGYTF
cdr3_nt: TGTGCCAGCAGACGAAAGGGCAGATTCTATGGCTACACCTTC

clone_size: -
d_call: -
v_call: TRBV4-3
j_call: TRBJ1-6
cdr3_aa: CASSQDIVLSPLHF
cdr3_nt: TGCGCCAGCAGCCAAGATATAGTCCTTTCACCCCTCCACTTT

clone_size: -
d_call: TRBD2
v_call: TRBV4-1
j_call: TRBJ2-3
cdr3_aa: CASSEGVGGSGRDTQYF
cdr3_nt: TGCGCCAGCAGTGAGGGGGTGGGAGGTAGCGGGAGGGATACGCAGTATTTT

clone_size: -
d_call: TRBD1
v_call: TRBV6-5
j_call: TRBJ1-1
cdr3_aa: CASSAGTGGYTEAFF
cdr3_nt: TGTGCCAGCAGTGCGGGGACAGGGGGTTACACTGAAGCTTTCTTT

clone_size: -
d_call: TRBD1
v_call: TRBV7-2
j_call: TRBJ1-6
cdr3_aa: CASSAHRDRVNSPLHF
cdr3_nt: TGTGCCAGCAGCGCACACCGGGACAGGGTGAATTCACCCCTCCACTTT

clone_size: -
d_call: -
v_call: TRBV5-6
j_call: TRBJ1-5
cdr3_aa: CASSSGPLSNQPQHF
cdr3_nt: TGTGCCAGCAGTTCCGGGCCCCTAAGCAATCAGCCCCAGCATTTT

clone_size: -
d_call: -
v_call: TRBV29-1
j_call: TRBJ2-7
cdr3_aa: CSVQRDNYEQYF
cdr3_nt: TGCAGCGTTCAAAGGGACAACTACGAGCAGTACTTC

clone_size: -
d_call: -
v_call: TRBV5-5
j_call: TRBJ2-6
cdr3_aa: CASSWTIGGLSGANVLTF
cdr3_nt: TGTGCCAGCAGCTGGACCATCGGGGGGCTTTCCGGGGCCAACGTCCTGACTTTC

clone_size: -
d_call: TRBD1
v_call: TRBV28
j_call: TRBJ1-1
cdr3_aa: CASRLPRQGGTEAFF
cdr3_nt: TGTGCCAGCAGGTTACCCCGACAGGGAGGCACTGAAGCTTTCTTT

clone_size: -
d_call: -
v_call: TRBV27
j_call: TRBJ1-2
cdr3_aa: CASSPRRARTVYGYTF
cdr3_nt: TGTGCCAGCAGTCCCCGCAGGGCACGAACAGTATATGGCTACACCTTC

clone_size: -
d_call: -
v_call: TRBV12-5
j_call: TRBJ2-1
cdr3_aa: CASGLFVDRADNEQFF
cdr3_nt: TGTGCTAGTGGTTTGTTTGTTGATCGGGCAGACAATGAGCAGTTCTTC